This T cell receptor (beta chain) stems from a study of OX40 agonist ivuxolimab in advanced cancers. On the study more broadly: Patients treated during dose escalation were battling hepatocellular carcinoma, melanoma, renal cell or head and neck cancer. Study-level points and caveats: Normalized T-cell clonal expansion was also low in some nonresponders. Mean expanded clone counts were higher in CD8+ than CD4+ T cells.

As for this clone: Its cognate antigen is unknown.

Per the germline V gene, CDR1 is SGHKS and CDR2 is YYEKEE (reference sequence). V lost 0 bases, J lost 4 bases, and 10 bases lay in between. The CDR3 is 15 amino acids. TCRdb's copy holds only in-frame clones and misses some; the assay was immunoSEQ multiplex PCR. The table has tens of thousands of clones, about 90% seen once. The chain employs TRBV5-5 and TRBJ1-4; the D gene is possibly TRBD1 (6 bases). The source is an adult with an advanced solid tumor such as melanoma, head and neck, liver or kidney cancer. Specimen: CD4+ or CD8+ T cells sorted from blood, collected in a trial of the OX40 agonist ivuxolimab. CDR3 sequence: CASSLGTANNEKLFF. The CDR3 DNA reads TGTGCCAGCAGCTTGGGGACAGCAAATAATGAAAAACTGTTTTTT.